This entry lists 20 T cell receptor beta chains sequenced from one sample in a study of early T cells in non-severe SARS-CoV-2 infection. MiXCR was run by TCRdb on the 5' RACE reads, yielding one entry per CDR3 protein. The table shows approximately 60,000 distinct CDR3 sequences, with over 9.5% occurring only once. Specimen: whole blood. The receptor source for this set is an adult who was a healthcare worker with PCR-confirmed SARS-CoV-2 infection or an uninfected control (not recorded which).

Ten or more counts support this clonotype. The rearrangement links TRBV20-1 to TRBJ2-3, with TRBD2 matching over 9 bases. The CDR3 contains 14 residues. With 5 bases clipped from V and 5 bases from J, the junction kept 8 bases outside the gene matches. CDR1 and CDR2 from the germline V gene are DFQATT and SNEGSKA (reference sequence). CDR3 amino acids: CSALSGGRRDTQYF. In nucleotides, the CDR3 is TGCAGTGCTCTAAGCGGGGGGAGGAGAGATACGCAGTATTTT.

Only a few counts were recorded for this clonotype. The CDR3 region is CASRYEQGPGNTIYF. CDR3 in DNA: TGTGCCAGCAGATACGAACAGGGGCCGGGAAACACCATATATTTT. The genes are TRBV6-5 and TRBJ1-3; 7 bases fit TRBD1. Germline CDR1 reads MNHEY; CDR2 reads SVGAGI. The CDR3 loop spans 15 amino acids. V shed 6 bases, J shed 4 bases, and the junction held 9 bases outside the gene matches.

This clonotype was counted ten times or more. CDR3 DNA sequence: TGTGCCAGCAGCGTAGAATTAGCGGGAGGTTCTAGCAATGAGCAGTTCTTC. Translation gives CASSVELAGGSSNEQFF. V gene TRBV9 combines with J gene TRBJ2-1; 10 bases agree with TRBD2. The CDR3 totals 17 residues. V lost 0 bases, J lost 6 bases, and 9 bases stayed unmatched. Germline CDR1 reads SGDLS; CDR2 reads YYNGEE.

This clonotype was observed at least ten times. The rearrangement uses TRBV10-2 and TRBJ2-1; TRBD2 matches 8 bases. The CDR3 has 14 residues. The germline V gene has CDR1 WSHSY and CDR2 SAAADI. Unmatched junction bases numbered 5, after V lost 7 bases and J lost 3 bases. CDR3 in amino acids: CASKKREIYNEQFF. The CDR3, as DNA: TGCGCCAGCAAAAAGCGGGAGATCTACAATGAGCAGTTCTTC.

This clonotype was recorded at least ten times. The rearrangement uses TRBV6-2 or TRBV6-3 and TRBJ2-1; 13 nucleotides agree with TRBD2. CDR1 and CDR2 (germline): MNHEY, SVGEGT. V lost 5 bases to trimming and J lost 5 bases; unmatched junction nucleotides: 6. The CDR3 loop spans 16 amino acids. CDR3 residues: CASSEGLAGRNNEQFF. The CDR3 DNA reads TGTGCCAGCAGTGAGGGACTAGCGGGGAGAAACAATGAGCAGTTCTTC.

This chain uses TRBV6-5 with TRBJ2-7, with 10 bases fitting TRBD2. Germline assignment: CDR1 MNHEY and CDR2 SVGAGI. The CDR3 is made up of 13 amino acids. The V and J ends lost 11 bases and 3 bases, in that order; junction bases with no gene match: 7. CDR3 nucleotides: TGTGCCGGCGCCGGGACTAGCGACTACGAGCAGTACTTC. As protein: CAGAGTSDYEQYF.

This clonotype has just a few counts. V and J are TRBV5-1 and TRBJ2-2; possibly TRBD1 or TRBD2 for D (5 bases each). The CDR3 is 14 residues long. CDR1 and CDR2 from the germline V gene are SGHRS and YFSETQ. V was clipped by 4 bases and J by 3 bases, with 10 bases between them. CDR3 loop: CASSVGTDTGELFF. CDR3 nucleotides: TGCGCCAGCAGCGTCGGGACGGACACCGGGGAGCTGTTTTTT.

This clonotype has just a few counts. The gene calls are TRBV5-1 and TRBJ1-6; D call uncertain. The CDR3 contains 15 residues. V was pared by 4 bases and J by 10 bases, with 18 bases between. The V gene's germline CDR1 is SGHRS and CDR2 YFSETQ. CDR3: CASSIPVGEESPLHF. The CDR3 DNA is TGCGCCAGCAGCATACCAGTGGGTGAAGAGTCACCCCTCCACTTT.

There are many counts of this clonotype. V usage is TRBV3-1 and J usage is TRBJ1-1; no reliable D call. Trimming shortened V by 2 bases and J by 6 bases, and 4 bases separated the two germline ends. Germline V gene sequence: CDR1 LGHDT, CDR2 YNNKEL (reference sequence). The CDR3 contains 11 residues. CDR3: CASSQRAEAFF. Written as DNA, the CDR3 is TGTGCCAGCAGCCAAAGGGCTGAAGCTTTCTTT.

This clonotype was counted between two and nine times. The genes are TRBV5-4 and TRBJ2-5, with TRBD2 matching over 9 bases. Germline V gene lookup returns CDR1 SGHNT and CDR2 YYREEE (reference sequence). The J segment lost 6 bases and the V segment lost 4 bases, leaving 13 bases of the junction unmatched. The CDR3 totals 16 residues. CDR3 bases: TGTGCCAGCAGCAGCACGGGGGGACTAGCCCTAAAGACCCAGTACTTC. Protein product: CASSSTGGLALKTQYF.

This clonotype was counted ten times or more. The chain joins TRBV10-3 to TRBJ2-7, with 8 bases aligning to TRBD1. V dropped 4 bases and J dropped 6; count of bases not matched to a gene: 5. This CDR3 region has 13 residues. The germline gives CDR1 ENHRY, CDR2 SYGVKD. The CDR3 loop reads CAISGTGSLEQYF. DNA for the CDR3: TGTGCCATCAGTGGGACAGGGTCCCTCGAGCAGTACTTC.

The table lists this clonotype with a few counts. CDR3 nucleotides: TGTGCCAGCACCACCACAGGGCTCTGGGGTACGCAGTATTTT. The encoded protein is CASTTTGLWGTQYF. The V and J genes are TRBV5-5 and TRBJ2-3, with D maybe TRBD1 (6 bases). The germline V gene encodes CDR1 SGHKS and CDR2 YYEKEE (reference sequence). The CDR3 is 14 residues long. V was shortened by 6 bases and J by 8 bases, with 19 bases between the two germline ends.

The chain combines TRBV12-3 or TRBV12-4 with TRBJ1-5; D is unclear. The CDR3 contains 14 residues. The V gene lost 3 bases and the J gene lost 7 bases, with 13 bases spanning the gap. The CDR3 coding sequence is TGTGCCAGCAGTTTCGGTAAGGGCAGGCAGCCCCAGCATTTT. This translates into CASSFGKGRQPQHF.

The genes are TRBV9 and TRBJ2-1; D not resolved. The CDR3 is 14 amino acids. Deletions cut 0 bases from V and 4 bases from J, with 8 bases between. Germline V CDR1 and CDR2: SGDLS, YYNGEE. The CDR3 sequence is CASSVDLSYNEQFF. In DNA, the CDR3 is TGTGCCAGCAGCGTAGATTTGTCTTACAATGAGCAGTTCTTC.

This clonotype was found many times. The chain employs TRBV29-1 and TRBJ2-3; D not resolved. This CDR3 comprises 13 residues. The V gene lost 7 bases and the J gene lost 4 bases, with 15 bases spanning the gap. The germline gives CDR1 SQVTM, CDR2 ANQGSEA. As DNA, the CDR3 is TGCAGCGCCGCGGATTTAGCCGCAGATACGCAGTATTTT. It yields the protein CSAADLAADTQYF.

The chain's CDR3 is CASSYGRGREISDTQYF. CDR3 in DNA: TGTGCCAGCAGTTACGGAAGGGGGCGGGAGATCTCAGATACGCAGTATTTT. The chain employs TRBV6-5 and TRBJ2-3; D may match TRBD1 or TRBD2 (7 bases each). The CDR3 has 17 amino acids. Germline V gives CDR1 MNHEY, CDR2 SVGAGI. Trimming cost V 2 bases and J 4 bases, with 19 bases left between them.

This clonotype was recorded at least ten times. The chain joins TRBV12-3 or TRBV12-4 to TRBJ1-1; D ambiguous. The CDR3 sequence is 12 residues long. V was trimmed by 6 bases and J by 3 bases, leaving 8 bases between them. This CDR3 is CASSRSYTEAFF. Here the CDR3 DNA reads TGTGCCAGCAGCCGAAGTTACACTGAAGCTTTCTTT.

This clonotype was observed a few times. CDR3 region: CASSSRDRGYNEQFF. The DNA for the CDR3 is TGTGCCAGCAGCTCCCGGGACAGGGGCTACAATGAGCAGTTCTTC. This rearrangement joins TRBV7-9 to TRBJ2-1; 10 bases are a match to TRBD1. The CDR3 spans 15 residues. From germline, CDR1 is SEHNR and CDR2 FQNEAQ (reference sequence). V lost 4 bases and J lost 3; bases outside the gene matches: 3. Full variable domain (outside the CDR3, taken from reference TRBV7-9 and TRBJ2-1): DTGVSQNPRHKITKRGQNVTFRCDPISEHNRLYWYRQTLGQGPEFLTYFQNEAQLEKSRLLSDRFSAERPKGSFSTLEIQRTEQGDSAMYLCASSSRDRGYNEQFFGPGTRLTVL.

This clonotype was found many times. CDR3 DNA sequence: TGTGCCAGTAGTATAAGGCCATCGAATGAAAAACTGTTTTTT. Translated, it gives CASSIRPSNEKLFF. The V call is TRBV19, the J call TRBJ1-4; no reliable D call. The CDR3 spans 14 residues. Germline CDR1 is LNHDA and CDR2 is SQIVND (reference sequence). Deletions cut 2 bases from V and 5 bases from J, with 9 bases between.

By share, this clonotype counts as medium-sized. This rearrangement joins TRBV29-1 to TRBJ2-3; the D gene could be TRBD1 or TRBD2 (5 bases each). Per the germline V gene, CDR1 is SQVTM and CDR2 is ANQGSEA. This CDR3 spans 13 amino acids. V was cut by 1 base and J by 0 bases, with 5 bases left in between. CDR3 sequence: CSVEGGSTDTQYF. The CDR3 DNA sequence: TGCAGCGTTGAAGGGGGGAGCACAGATACGCAGTATTTT.